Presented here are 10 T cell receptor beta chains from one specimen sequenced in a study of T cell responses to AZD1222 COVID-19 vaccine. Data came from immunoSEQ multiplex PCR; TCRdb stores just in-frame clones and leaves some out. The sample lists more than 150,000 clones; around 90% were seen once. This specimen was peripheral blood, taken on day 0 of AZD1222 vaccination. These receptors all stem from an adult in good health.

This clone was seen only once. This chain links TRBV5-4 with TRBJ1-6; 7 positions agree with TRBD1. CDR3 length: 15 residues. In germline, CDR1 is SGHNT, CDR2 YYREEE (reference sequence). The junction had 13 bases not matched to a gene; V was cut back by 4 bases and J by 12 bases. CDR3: CASSGGQTSELPLHF. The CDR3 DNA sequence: TGTGCCAGCAGCGGGGGACAGACCTCGGAGTTACCCCTCCACTTT.

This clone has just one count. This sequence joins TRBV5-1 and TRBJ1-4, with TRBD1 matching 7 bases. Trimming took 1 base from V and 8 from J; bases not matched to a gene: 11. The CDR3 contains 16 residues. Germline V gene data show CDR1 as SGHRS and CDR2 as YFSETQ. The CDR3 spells CASSLLSGTAGEKLFF. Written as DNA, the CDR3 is TGCGCCAGCAGCTTGCTGAGCGGGACAGCAGGCGAAAAACTGTTTTTT.

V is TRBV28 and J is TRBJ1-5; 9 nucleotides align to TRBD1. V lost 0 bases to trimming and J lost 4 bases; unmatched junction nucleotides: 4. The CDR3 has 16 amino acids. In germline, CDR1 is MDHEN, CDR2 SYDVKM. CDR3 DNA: TGTGCCAGCAGTTTATGGCGCGGGACAGGGAATCAGCCCCAGCATTTT. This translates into CASSLWRGTGNQPQHF.

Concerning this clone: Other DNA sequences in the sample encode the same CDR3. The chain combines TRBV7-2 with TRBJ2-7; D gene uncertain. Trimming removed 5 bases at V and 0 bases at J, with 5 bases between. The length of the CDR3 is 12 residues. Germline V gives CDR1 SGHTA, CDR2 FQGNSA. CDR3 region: CASSRSSYEQYF. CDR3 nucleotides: TGTGCCAGCAGCCGGAGCTCCTACGAGCAGTACTTC. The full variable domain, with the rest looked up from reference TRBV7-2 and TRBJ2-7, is GAGVSQSPSNKVTEKGKDVELRCDPISGHTALYWYRQSLGQGLEFLIYFQGNSAPDKSGLPSDRFSAERTGGSVSTLTIQRTQQEDSAVYLCASSRSSYEQYFGPGTRLTVT.

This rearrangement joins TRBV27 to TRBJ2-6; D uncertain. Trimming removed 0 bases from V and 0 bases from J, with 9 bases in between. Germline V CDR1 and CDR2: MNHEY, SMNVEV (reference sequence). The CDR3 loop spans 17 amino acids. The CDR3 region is CASSLSYSYSGANVLTF. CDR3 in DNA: TGTGCCAGCAGTTTATCGTATAGCTACTCTGGGGCCAACGTCCTGACTTTC.

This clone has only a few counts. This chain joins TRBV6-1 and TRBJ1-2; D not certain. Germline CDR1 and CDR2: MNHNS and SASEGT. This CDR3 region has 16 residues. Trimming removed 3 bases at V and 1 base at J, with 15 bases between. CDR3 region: CASSDTSPPINYGYTF. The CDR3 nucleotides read TGTGCCAGCAGTGACACCTCGCCACCAATTAACTATGGCTACACCTTC.

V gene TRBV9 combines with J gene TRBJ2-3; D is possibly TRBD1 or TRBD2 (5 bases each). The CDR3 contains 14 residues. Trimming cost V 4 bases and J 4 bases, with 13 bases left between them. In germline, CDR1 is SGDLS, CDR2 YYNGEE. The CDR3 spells CASSPGAPPDTQYF. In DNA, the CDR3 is TGTGCCAGCAGCCCCGGGGCGCCCCCAGATACGCAGTATTTT.

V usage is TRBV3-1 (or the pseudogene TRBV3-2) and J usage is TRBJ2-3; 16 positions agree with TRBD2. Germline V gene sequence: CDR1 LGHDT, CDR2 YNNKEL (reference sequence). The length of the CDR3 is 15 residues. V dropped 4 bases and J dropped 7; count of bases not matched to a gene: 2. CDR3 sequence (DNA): TGTGCCAGCAGCCCGGGACTAGCGGGGGGGTATACGCAGTATTTT. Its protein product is CASSPGLAGGYTQYF.

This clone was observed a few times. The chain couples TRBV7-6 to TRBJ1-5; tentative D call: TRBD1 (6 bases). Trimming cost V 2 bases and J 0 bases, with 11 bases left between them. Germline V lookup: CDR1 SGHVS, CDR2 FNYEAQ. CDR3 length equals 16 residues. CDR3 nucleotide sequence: TGTGCCAGCAGCTTAAACGTGGACAGTAGCAATCAGCCCCAGCATTTT. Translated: CASSLNVDSSNQPQHF.

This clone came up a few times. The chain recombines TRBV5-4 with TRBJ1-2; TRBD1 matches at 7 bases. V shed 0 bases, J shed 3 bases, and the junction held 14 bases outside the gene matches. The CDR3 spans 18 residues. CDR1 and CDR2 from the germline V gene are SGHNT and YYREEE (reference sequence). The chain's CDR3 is CASSLGTGSAKPDYGYTF. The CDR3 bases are TGTGCCAGCAGCTTGGGGACAGGAAGCGCCAAGCCAGACTATGGCTACACCTTC.